This T cell receptor (beta chain) was observed in a study of T cell responses to AZD1222 COVID-19 vaccine. A word on this clone: The antigen remains unidentified.

Overall study results and limits: Females outnumbered males among donors, who were mostly white British; clonal diversity was possibly underestimated. Only a handful of AZD1222 recipients, more than 5 in all, had baseline seropositivity. The study reported that nearly half of spike-specific TCRs target unmutated variant regions.

Sequenced by immunoSEQ multiplex PCR; TCRdb stores in-frame clones only, minus some. This sample has some 120,000 clones, with roughly 89% found just once. The origin of this receptor is an adult in good health. The starting material was peripheral blood, obtained on day 0 of AZD1222 vaccination.

The CDR3 DNA follows: TGTGCCAGCAGCCCCGGGGGACTACCCTACAATGAGCAGTTCTTC. It translates to CASSPGGLPYNEQFF. The rearrangement links TRBV9 to TRBJ2-1, with TRBD2 identical over 7 bases. With V trimmed by 4 bases and J by 2 bases, 6 bases remained unmatched. Per the germline V gene, CDR1 is SGDLS and CDR2 is YYNGEE. The CDR3 sequence is 15 residues long.